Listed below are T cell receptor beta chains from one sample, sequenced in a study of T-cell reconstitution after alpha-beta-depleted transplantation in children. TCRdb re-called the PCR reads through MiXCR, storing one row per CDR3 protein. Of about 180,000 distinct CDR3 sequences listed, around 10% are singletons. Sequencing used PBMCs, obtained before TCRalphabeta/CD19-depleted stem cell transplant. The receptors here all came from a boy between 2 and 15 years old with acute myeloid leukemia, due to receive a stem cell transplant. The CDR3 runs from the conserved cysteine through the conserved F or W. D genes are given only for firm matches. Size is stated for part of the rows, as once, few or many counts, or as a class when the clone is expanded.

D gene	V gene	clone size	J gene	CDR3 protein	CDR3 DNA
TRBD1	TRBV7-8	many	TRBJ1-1	CASSPSEGQGAEAFF	TGTGCCAGCAGCCCGAGCGAAGGACAGGGAGCTGAAGCTTTCTTT
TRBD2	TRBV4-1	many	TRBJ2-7	CASSQETSGNSFEQYF	TGCGCCAGCAGCCAAGAGACTAGCGGGAATTCTTTCGAGCAGTACTTC
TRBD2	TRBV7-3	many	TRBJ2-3	CASSLLPSGQTDTQYF	TGTGCCAGCAGCTTATTGCCTAGCGGTCAAACAGATACGCAGTATTTT
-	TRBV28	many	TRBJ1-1	CASSIPYRVPEAFF	TGTGCCAGCAGTATCCCCTACAGGGTTCCTGAAGCTTTCTTT
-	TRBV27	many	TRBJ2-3	CASGRTASTDTQYF	TGTGCCAGCGGGCGGACAGCTAGCACAGATACGCAGTATTTT
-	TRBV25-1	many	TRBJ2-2	CASSGNLQGTNTGELFF	TGTGCCAGCAGTGGCAACCTACAGGGAACGAACACCGGGGAGCTGTTTTTT
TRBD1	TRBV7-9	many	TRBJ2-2	CASSGWTGGNTGELFF	TGTGCCAGCAGCGGCTGGACAGGGGGAAACACCGGGGAGCTGTTTTTT
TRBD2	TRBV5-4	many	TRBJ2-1	CASSFPLAVYNEQFF	TGTGCCAGCAGCTTTCCCCTAGCGGTCTACAATGAGCAGTTCTTC
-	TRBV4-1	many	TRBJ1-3	CASSPGPGRSSGNTIYF	TGCGCCAGCAGCCCCGGGCCCGGCCGAAGTTCTGGAAACACCATATATTTT
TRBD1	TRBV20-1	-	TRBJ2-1	CSASGTGPPYYNEQFF	TGCAGTGCCAGCGGGACAGGGCCACCCTACTACAATGAGCAGTTCTTC
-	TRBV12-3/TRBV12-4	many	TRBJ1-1	CASTQGWENTEAFF	TGTGCCAGCACCCAGGGTTGGGAGAACACTGAAGCTTTCTTT
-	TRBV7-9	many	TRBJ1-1	CASTKGATEAFF	TGTGCCAGCACCAAGGGCGCCACTGAAGCTTTCTTT
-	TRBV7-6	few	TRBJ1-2	CASSLAGRFGGSNYGYTF	TGTGCCAGCAGCTTAGCTGGCCGTTTCGGGGGATCCAACTATGGCTACACCTTC
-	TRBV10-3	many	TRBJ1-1	CAIGQSNTEAFF	TGTGCCATCGGACAGTCGAACACTGAAGCTTTCTTT
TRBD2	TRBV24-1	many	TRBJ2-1	CATSDNAGGPRNEQFF	TGTGCCACCAGTGATAATGCGGGGGGCCCAAGAAATGAGCAGTTCTTC
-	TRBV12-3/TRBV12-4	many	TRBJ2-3	CASIRRGTDTQYF	TGTGCCAGCATTCGGAGAGGCACAGATACGCAGTATTTT
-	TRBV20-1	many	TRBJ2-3	CSAAGGPSTDTQYF	TGCAGTGCTGCCGGGGGACCTAGCACAGATACGCAGTATTTT
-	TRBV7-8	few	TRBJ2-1	CASSLRVEYYNEQFF	TGTGCCAGCAGCTTAAGAGTAGAATACTACAATGAGCAGTTCTTC
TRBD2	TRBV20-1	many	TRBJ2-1	CSARDLVAGVSYNEQFF	TGCAGTGCTAGAGATCTGGTCGCGGGAGTCTCCTACAATGAGCAGTTCTTC
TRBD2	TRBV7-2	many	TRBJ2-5	CASSLAATSVQETQYF	TGTGCCAGCAGCTTAGCCGCGACTAGCGTCCAAGAGACCCAGTACTTC
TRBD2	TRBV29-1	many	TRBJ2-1	CSVPLAGVYNEQFF	TGCAGCGTCCCACTAGCGGGAGTTTACAATGAGCAGTTCTTC
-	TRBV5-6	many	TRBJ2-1	CASSSDNSYNEQFF	TGTGCCAGCAGCAGTGACAACTCCTACAATGAGCAGTTCTTC
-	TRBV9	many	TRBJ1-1	CASSPGPVTEAFF	TGTGCCAGCAGCCCAGGCCCGGTAACTGAAGCTTTCTTT
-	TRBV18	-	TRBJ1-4	CASSPQDGGLFF	TGTGCCAGCTCACCACAAGACGGGGGACTGTTTTTT
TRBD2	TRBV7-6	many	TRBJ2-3	CASSPTSGTDTQYF	TGTGCCAGCAGCCCTACTAGCGGCACAGATACGCAGTATTTT
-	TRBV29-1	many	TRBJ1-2	CSVHAGNYGYTF	TGCAGCGTACATGCGGGTAACTATGGCTACACCTTC
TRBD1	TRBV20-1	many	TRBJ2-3	CSARQGQGGDTQYF	TGCAGTGCTAGACAGGGACAGGGAGGTGATACGCAGTATTTT
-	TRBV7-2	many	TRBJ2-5	CASSLALNPRAETQYF	TGTGCCAGCAGCTTAGCGCTGAACCCCCGGGCAGAGACCCAGTACTTC
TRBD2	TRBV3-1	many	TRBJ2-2	CASSPSGSGTGELFF	TGTGCCAGCAGCCCTAGCGGGAGCGGCACCGGGGAGCTGTTTTTT
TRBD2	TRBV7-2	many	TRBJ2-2	CASSYSSGFDTGELFF	TGTGCCAGCAGCTACTCTAGCGGGTTCGACACCGGGGAGCTGTTTTTT
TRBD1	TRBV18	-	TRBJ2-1	CASSPPRQGANEQFF	TGTGCCAGCTCACCACCGAGACAGGGTGCTAATGAGCAGTTCTTC
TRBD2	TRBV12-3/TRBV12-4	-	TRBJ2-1	CASSLEGLAGSYHGQFF	TGTGCCAGCAGTCTAGAAGGACTAGCGGGATCCTACCATGGGCAGTTCTTC
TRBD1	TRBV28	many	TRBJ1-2	CASSSSHRGRDGYTF	TGTGCCAGCAGTTCCAGTCACAGGGGGCGCGATGGCTACACCTTC
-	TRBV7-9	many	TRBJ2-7	CASSPHRGGLYEQYF	TGTGCCAGCAGCCCCCACAGGGGAGGCTTATACGAGCAGTACTTC
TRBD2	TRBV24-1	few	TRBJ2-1	CATSDSLAGHYNEQFF	TGTGCCACCAGTGACAGCCTAGCGGGCCACTACAATGAGCAGTTCTTC
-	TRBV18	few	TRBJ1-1	CASSPPGSRNTEAFF	TGTGCCAGCTCACCACCCGGCAGCCGGAACACTGAAGCTTTCTTT
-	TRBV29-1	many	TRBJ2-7	CSVVLAALPYEQYF	TGCAGCGTTGTATTGGCAGCCCTTCCCTACGAGCAGTACTTC
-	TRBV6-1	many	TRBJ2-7	CASSAGTFYEQYF	TGTGCCAGCAGTGCCGGGACTTTCTACGAGCAGTACTTC
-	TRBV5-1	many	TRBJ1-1	CASSDSQGWNTEAFF	TGCGCCAGCAGCGACTCTCAGGGGTGGAACACTGAAGCTTTCTTT
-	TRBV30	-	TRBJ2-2	CARSVGDGVNTRELFF	TGTGCCCGGAGTGTAGGTGACGGGGTCAACACCAGGGAGCTGTTTTTT
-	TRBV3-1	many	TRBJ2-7	CASSKQGREQYF	TGTGCCAGCAGCAAGCAGGGGCGCGAGCAGTACTTC
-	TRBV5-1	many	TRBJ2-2	CASTFGAANTGELFF	TGCGCCAGCACCTTCGGAGCGGCCAACACCGGGGAGCTGTTTTTT
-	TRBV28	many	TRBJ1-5	CASSHADFNYADQPQHF	TGTGCCAGCAGTCACGCAGACTTCAACTATGCGGATCAGCCCCAGCATTTT
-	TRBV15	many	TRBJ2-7	CATSREHGQYEQYF	TGTGCCACCAGCCGAGAACATGGGCAGTACGAGCAGTACTTC
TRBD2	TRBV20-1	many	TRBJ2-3	CSAARTSGGPSDTQYF	TGCAGTGCCGCCCGGACTAGCGGGGGCCCCTCAGATACGCAGTATTTT
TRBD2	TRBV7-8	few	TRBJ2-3	CASRLAGGLWGWDTQYF	TGTGCCAGCAGACTAGCGGGAGGGTTGTGGGGTTGGGATACGCAGTATTTT